The 20 T cell receptor beta chains below were found in one sample sequenced in a study of CD8 T cells in ankylosing spondylitis. In TCRdb, the 5' RACE reads were re-called with MiXCR into one record per CDR3 protein. Among tens of thousands of distinct CDR3 sequences listed, around 17% were seen once. Sequencing was carried out using blood. The source is a male donor with ankylosing spondylitis or in good health (not recorded which).

This chain joins TRBV6-5 and TRBJ2-1; 13 bases are a match to TRBD2. Germline CDR1 is MNHEY and CDR2 is SVGAGI. J lost 6 bases, V lost 4 bases, and 6 bases had no gene match. This CDR3 has 16 amino acids. The CDR3 bases are TGTGCCAGCAGTTCGCTGGGACTAGCGGGACGCAATGAGCAGTTCTTC. Amino acids: CASSSLGLAGRNEQFF.

Many counts were recorded for this clonotype. The chain is built from TRBV9 and TRBJ2-2; D not certain. The germline CDR1 and CDR2 sequences are SGDLS and YYNGEE. The V end was cut by 0 bases, the J end by 4 bases, with 7 bases between. The CDR3 totals 14 residues. CDR3 region: CASSVGLSTGELFF. The CDR3 DNA sequence: TGTGCCAGCAGCGTAGGATTATCCACCGGGGAGCTGTTTTTT. Drawing the rest from reference TRBV9 and TRBJ2-2, the complete variable domain is DSGVTQTPKHLITATGQRVTLRCSPRSGDLSVYWYQQSLDQGLQFLIQYYNGEERAKGNILERFSAQQFPDLHSELNLSSLELGDSALYFCASSVGLSTGELFFGEGSRLTVL.

This clonotype was seen repeatedly, ten times or more. The J gene is TRBJ2-7, the V gene TRBV20-1; D is undetermined. The CDR3 length is 12 residues. Germline CDR1 DFQATT, CDR2 SNEGSKA (reference sequence). Trimming shortened V by 6 bases and J by 4 bases, and 13 bases separated the two germline ends. The CDR3 region is CSALFAGYEQYF. DNA for the CDR3: TGCAGTGCACTTTTCGCAGGTTACGAGCAGTACTTC.

This clonotype was seen only a few times. CDR3 in DNA: TGCAGTGCTAGCAAAATTTCGGCCGGGACAGGGGGGAACACCATATATTTT. Its translation is CSASKISAGTGGNTIYF. The rearrangement uses TRBV20-1 and TRBJ1-3; 11 bases line up with TRBD1. CDR1 is DFQATT and CDR2 is SNEGSKA in the germline V gene (reference sequence). V shed 3 bases, J shed 7 bases, and the junction held 14 bases outside the gene matches. The CDR3 extends over 17 amino acids.

J is TRBJ2-1 and V is TRBV11-2, with D hard to call. Germline V gene sequence: CDR1 SGHAT, CDR2 FQNNGV. Trimming pared 2 bases from V and 7 bases from J, leaving 0 bases between. This CDR3 comprises 10 residues. Here the CDR3 reads CASSLNEQFF. The CDR3 nucleotides are TGTGCCAGCAGCTTAAATGAGCAGTTCTTC.

This clonotype was recorded at least ten times. Here the CDR3 reads CASSSDRAPYEQYV. In DNA form, the CDR3 reads TGCGCCAGCAGCTCGGACAGGGCCCCCTACGAGCAGTACGTC. The genes are TRBV5-1 and TRBJ2-7; 8 nucleotides align to TRBD1. Per germline, CDR1 SGHRS and CDR2 YFSETQ. The CDR3 extends over 14 amino acids. Germline trimming cut 3 bases from V and 2 bases from J; bases unmatched to any gene: 4.

This clonotype turned up a few times. V is TRBV23-1 and J is TRBJ2-1; TRBD1 or TRBD2 may be the D gene (6 bases each). TRBV23-1 counts as an open reading frame of uncertain function. Between the trimmed V and J ends, which lost 0 bases and 5 bases, there was a span of 20 bases. The length of the CDR3 is 18 residues. Here the CDR3 reads CASSQSGAGHTENNEQFF. The CDR3, as DNA: TGCGCCAGCAGTCAATCGGGGGCGGGACACACAGAGAACAATGAGCAGTTCTTC.

The table lists this clonotype with a few counts. This CDR3 reads CASSLILPDTQYF. The DNA for the CDR3 is TGTGCCAGCAGTTTAATTTTGCCAGATACGCAGTATTTT. The genes are TRBV12-3 or TRBV12-4 and TRBJ2-3, with D uncertain. Between the trimmed V and J ends, which lost 2 bases and 4 bases, there was a span of 7 bases. CDR3 length: 13 amino acids.

This clonotype was seen a handful of times. J is TRBJ2-7 and V is TRBV12-3 or TRBV12-4; possibly TRBD1 for D (5 bases). Trimming removed 6 bases from V and 4 bases from J, with 16 bases in between. The CDR3 consists of 14 residues. The CDR3 here is CASRGAPWGYEQYV. DNA of the CDR3: TGTGCCAGCAGAGGGGCCCCGTGGGGTTACGAGCAGTACGTC.

This clonotype was detected ten times or more. The chain carries TRBV18 and TRBJ1-5; no clear D. V was cut by 2 bases and J by 1 base, with 12 bases left in between. CDR1 KGHSH and CDR2 LQKENI come from the germline V gene. The CDR3 extends over 16 amino acids. This CDR3 is CASSPEAEASNQPQHF. DNA of the CDR3: TGTGCCAGCTCACCAGAGGCAGAGGCGAGCAATCAGCCCCAGCATTTT. The full variable domain, its missing parts supplied by reference TRBV18 and TRBJ1-5, is NAGVMQNPRHLVRRRGQEARLRCSPMKGHSHVYWYRQLPEEGLKFMVYLQKENIIDESGMPKERFSAEFPKEGPSILRIQQVVRGDSAAYFCASSPEAEASNQPQHFGDGTRLSIL.

This clonotype was observed a handful of times. The gene calls are TRBV5-1 and TRBJ2-3; the D is unclear. The germline gives CDR1 SGHRS, CDR2 YFSETQ. The CDR3 runs 13 residues. Trimming removed 4 bases at V and 1 base at J, with 7 bases between. The CDR3 sequence is CASSTVGTDTQYF. In DNA form, the CDR3 reads TGCGCCAGCAGCACGGTTGGCACAGATACGCAGTATTTT.

This clonotype came up many times. Here the CDR3 DNA reads TGTGCCAGCAGTTCCCGGACAGGGAAACGCGAGCAGTACTTC. It yields the protein CASSSRTGKREQYF. This chain uses TRBV12-3 or TRBV12-4 with TRBJ2-7; 8 nucleotides agree with TRBD1. The CDR3 spans 14 residues. V was pared by 4 bases and J by 6 bases, with 8 bases of the junction left unmatched.

The chain carries TRBV6-1 and TRBJ1-5; D may be TRBD1 (5 bases). The germline CDR1 and CDR2 sequences are MNHNS and SASEGT. The CDR3 sequence is 19 residues long. The V end lost 6 bases, the J end lost 0 bases, and 24 bases lay between the germline ends. CDR3 nucleotides: TGTGCCAGCAGAATAGAAGGATTTGGCTCAGGGATTAGCAATCAGCCCCAGCATTTT. Translating it yields CASRIEGFGSGISNQPQHF.

The chain uses TRBV2 and TRBJ2-2; possible D gene TRBD2, 6 bases. The CDR3 is made up of 14 amino acids. The V gene lost 5 bases and the J gene lost 6 bases, with 13 bases spanning the gap. Looked up from germline, CDR1 is SNHLY and CDR2 is FYNNEI. The CDR3, as DNA: TGTGCCAGCAGTAAAGAGCGGAGGGCCGGGGAGCTGTTTTTT. This codes for CASSKERRAGELFF.

V and J are TRBV20-1 and TRBJ2-5, with 8 bases identical to TRBD2. CDR3 length: 15 amino acids. Germline lookup yields CDR1 DFQATT and CDR2 SNEGSKA (reference sequence). V lost 6 bases and J lost 5; bases outside the gene matches: 14. CDR3 sequence reads: CSAEAGLVVFETQYF. CDR3 in DNA: TGCAGTGCAGAGGCGGGACTAGTAGTTTTCGAGACCCAGTACTTC.

This rearrangement joins TRBV29-1 to TRBJ1-1; TRBD1 matches at 7 bases. Germline CDR1 and CDR2: SQVTM and ANQGSEA. The CDR3 runs to 13 residues. V shed 2 bases, J shed 3 bases, and the junction held 3 bases outside the gene matches. The chain's CDR3 is CSVEKGAYTEAFF. DNA for the CDR3: TGCAGCGTTGAAAAGGGGGCGTACACTGAAGCTTTCTTT.

The table lists this clonotype with many counts. The V gene is TRBV10-3, the J gene TRBJ2-1; 9 bases fit TRBD2. The CDR3 has 13 amino acids. Per the germline V gene, CDR1 is ENHRY and CDR2 is SYGVKD. With V trimmed by 9 bases and J by 5 bases, 5 bases remained unmatched. The CDR3 DNA is TGTGCCATTCGGACTAGCGAGGACAATGAGCAGTTCTTC. Encoded protein: CAIRTSEDNEQFF.

This clonotype was seen once. The chain links TRBV25-1 to TRBJ2-7; TRBD2 might be the D (6 bases). Germline V CDR1 and CDR2: MGHDK, SYGVNS. This CDR3 spans 15 amino acids. V shed 6 bases and J shed 3 bases, with 18 bases lying between them. The CDR3 nucleotides read TGTGCCAGCAGCTCGACCACGGCGGGACTCTACGAGCAGTACTTC. Translated: CASSSTTAGLYEQYF.

For this clonotype: A junction boundary mismatches the germline segment, possibly from a read error. The J gene is TRBJ1-1, the V gene TRBV10-2, with D uncertain. The CDR3 is made up of 12 amino acids. From germline, CDR1 is WSHSY and CDR2 SAAADI. The chain's CDR3 is CASSGVNPEAFF. Here the CDR3 DNA reads TGCGCCAGCAGTGGCGTGAACCCTGAAGCTTTCTTT.

The V and J genes are TRBV29-1 and TRBJ2-7, with TRBD2 identical over 9 bases. V was clipped by 6 bases and J by 5 bases; unmatched bases: 8. This CDR3 is built from 13 residues. Germline lookup yields CDR1 SQVTM and CDR2 ANQGSEA. Written as DNA, the CDR3 is TGCAGCGTCTTAGCGGGAGAAGTCGACGAGCAGTACTTC. Translation: CSVLAGEVDEQYF.